These 11 T cell receptor beta chains originate from one sample sequenced in a study of identical twins. In TCRdb, the 5' RACE reads were re-called with MiXCR into one record per CDR3 protein. This table holds around 100,000 distinct CDR3 sequences, less than 6.5% found once. Sequencing was done on a sample of memory T cells sorted from blood. The receptors come from a woman aged 45 to 65 in good health.

Many counts were recorded for this clonotype. The chain links TRBV3-1 to TRBJ1-1; D is perhaps TRBD1 (5 bases). Looked up from germline, CDR1 is LGHDT and CDR2 is YNNKEL (reference sequence). The CDR3 spans 15 residues. V shed 6 bases and J shed 4 bases, with 18 bases lying between them. This CDR3 reads CASRPSDIKGTEAFF. The CDR3 DNA sequence: TGTGCCAGCAGACCATCGGACATCAAGGGCACTGAAGCTTTCTTT.

The V gene is TRBV21-1, the J gene TRBJ2-5; the table's D call, TRBD1, was not checked against the DNA. TRBV21-1 is deemed a pseudogene. The CDR3 is made up of 14 amino acids. CDR3 protein: CASRKDRVEETQYF. As DNA, the CDR3 is TGTGCCAGCAGGAAAGACAGGGTGGAAGAGACCCAGTACTTC.

This clonotype was picked up a small number of times. The rearrangement uses TRBV9 and TRBJ2-5; 11 bases align to TRBD2. Germline lookup yields CDR1 SGDLS and CDR2 YYNGEE. The CDR3 is 15 amino acids. After removal of 4 bases from V and 1 base from J, the junction contained 3 bases not matched to a gene. DNA for the CDR3: TGTGCCAGCAGCCCACTAGCGGGGGCCCAAGAGACCCAGTACTTC. This codes for CASSPLAGAQETQYF.

The rearrangement uses TRBV20-1 and TRBJ2-3, with D possibly TRBD1 on 5 matching bases. CDR3 length: 13 residues. V was cut by 3 bases and J by 4 bases, with 11 bases left in between. The V gene's germline CDR1 is DFQATT and CDR2 SNEGSKA (reference sequence). The CDR3 spells CSASPRQSDTQYF. The DNA for the CDR3 is TGCAGTGCTAGTCCCAGACAGTCAGATACGCAGTATTTT.

There are many counts of this clonotype. The genes are TRBV6-1 and TRBJ2-3; 11 bases are shared with TRBD2. Trimming removed 5 bases from V and 1 base from J; junction bases left unmatched: 5. Per germline, CDR1 MNHNS and CDR2 SASEGT. CDR3 size: 16 residues. The DNA for the CDR3 is TGTGCCAGCAGTTTGGGACTAGCGGACCGCACAGATACGCAGTATTTT. Translated, it gives CASSLGLADRTDTQYF.

The table lists this clonotype with many counts. V gene TRBV6-5 combines with J gene TRBJ2-5, with 7 bases matching TRBD2. The CDR3 totals 14 residues. Unmatched junction bases numbered 7, after V lost 5 bases and J lost 4 bases. Germline loops: CDR1 MNHEY, CDR2 SVGAGI. The CDR3 region has the DNA TGTGCCAGCAGTCCCCCGGGGAGGGTAGAGACCCAGTACTTC. This translates into CASSPPGRVETQYF.

The sample holds a few counts of this clonotype. The chain uses TRBV5-1 and TRBJ1-4; unclear D gene. V lost 0 bases, J lost 3 bases, and 12 bases lay in between. The CDR3 consists of 16 residues. Germline loops: CDR1 SGHRS, CDR2 YFSETQ. CDR3 in amino acids: CASSLAVQAANEKLFF. The DNA of the CDR3 is TGCGCCAGCAGCTTGGCAGTTCAGGCGGCTAATGAAAAACTGTTTTTT.

This clonotype was detected many times. The genes are TRBV6-5 and TRBJ2-7; a weak D match, TRBD2 (6 bases). Trimming cost V 2 bases and J 7 bases, with 15 bases left between them. Germline V gene sequence: CDR1 MNHEY, CDR2 SVGAGI. This CDR3 is built from 14 residues. CDR3 sequence: CASSYMGAAGEQYF. CDR3 bases: TGTGCCAGCAGTTACATGGGAGCGGCGGGGGAGCAGTACTTC.

This clonotype was detected only a few times. The V and J genes are TRBV5-1 and TRBJ2-1; the D is unclear. From germline, CDR1 is SGHRS and CDR2 YFSETQ. The V gene lost 8 bases and the J gene lost 6 bases, with 18 bases spanning the gap. The CDR3 covers 14 residues. The CDR3 nucleotides read TGCGCCAGTTGCCACGACAAGCCCCCCAATGAGCAGTTCTTC. It encodes CASCHDKPPNEQFF.

This clonotype came up many times. The V call is TRBV6-5, the J call TRBJ2-1, with 11 bases identical to TRBD2. Germline V gene sequence: CDR1 MNHEY, CDR2 SVGAGI. The V and J ends lost 6 bases and 7 bases, in that order; junction bases with no gene match: 5. CDR3 size: 14 residues. CDR3 DNA: TGTGCCAGCAGGATAGCGGGAGGGGTGAATGAGCAGTTCTTC. It specifies CASRIAGGVNEQFF.

There are many counts of this clonotype. The rearrangement links TRBV15 to TRBJ2-1; no reliable D call. Germline CDR1 is LNHNV and CDR2 is YYDKDF (reference sequence). CDR3 length equals 11 residues. Trimming stripped 3 bases from V and 8 bases from J, with 5 bases between. The CDR3 DNA reads TGTGCCACCAGCAGGGACCATGAGCAGTTCTTC. It yields the protein CATSRDHEQFF.